The 10 T cell receptor beta chains below all came from one sample that was sequenced in a study of blood T cell repertoires in COVID-19. The assay was immunoSEQ multiplex PCR, and TCRdb's table has in-frame clones only and misses some. The sample holds a few hundred thousand clones, approximately 82% seen once. The source material was peripheral blood. These receptors all come from a woman aged 45-60 years with acute or convalescent COVID-19.

This clone was recorded once. The J gene is TRBJ2-5, the V gene TRBV5-4; 8 bases agree with TRBD1. Germline values: CDR1 SGHNT, CDR2 YYREEE (reference sequence). The length of the CDR3 is 16 residues. V was clipped by 5 bases and J by 3 bases; unmatched bases: 12. CDR3 residues: CASRLISGQGKETQYF. The CDR3 DNA sequence: TGTGCCAGCAGATTGATCTCCGGACAGGGAAAAGAGACCCAGTACTTC.

The rearrangement uses TRBV5-1 and TRBJ1-4; D may be TRBD1 (5 bases). This CDR3 contains 14 residues. Trimming left V 0 bases short and J 7 bases short, with 10 bases between. Germline CDR1 SGHRS, CDR2 YFSETQ. This CDR3 reads CASSLEQGGEKLFF. Written as DNA, the CDR3 is TGCGCCAGCAGCTTGGAGCAGGGTGGTGAAAAACTGTTTTTT.

The V and J genes are TRBV30 and TRBJ2-1; a possible D gene is TRBD1 (5 bases). The V gene's germline CDR1 is GTSNPN and CDR2 SVGIG (reference sequence). Trimming stripped 1 base from V and 9 bases from J, with 7 bases between. This CDR3 has 11 amino acids. CDR3 bases: TGTGCCTGGAGTGAGACAGCTGAGCAGTTCTTC. Amino acid sequence: CAWSETAEQFF. The variable domain in full, with the rest retrieved from reference TRBV30 and TRBJ2-1, is SQTIHQWPATLVQPVGSPLSLECTVEGTSNPNLYWYRQAAGRGLQLLFYSVGIGQISSEVPQNLSASRPQDRQFILSSKKLLLSDSGFYLCAWSETAEQFFGPGTRLTVL.

The chain has TRBV12-3 or TRBV12-4 and TRBJ2-1, with D hard to call. The CDR3 has 12 amino acids. The V gene lost 6 bases and the J gene lost 5 bases, with 8 bases spanning the gap. CDR3 in amino acids: CASRGSDNEQFF. DNA of the CDR3: TGTGCCAGCAGGGGCTCGGACAATGAGCAGTTCTTC.

This chain connects TRBV5-4 to TRBJ2-7; D is unresolved. Germline CDR1 reads SGHNT; CDR2 reads YYREEE (reference sequence). CDR3 length: 13 residues. Between the trimmed V and J ends, which lost 0 bases and 3 bases, there was a span of 7 bases. The CDR3 is CASSLDPGYEQYV. The DNA for the CDR3 is TGTGCCAGCAGCTTGGATCCAGGCTACGAGCAGTACGTC.

Worth noting for this clone: Germline is not matched at one junction end, which may reflect a read error. The V call is TRBV28, the J call TRBJ1-2; D ambiguous. The V gene's germline CDR1 is MDHEN and CDR2 SYDVKM. This CDR3 has 11 amino acids. CDR3 sequence reads: CASSFSTEIIF. In nucleotides, the CDR3 is TGTGCCAGCAGTTTTAGTACAGAGATAATCTTC.

This clone was counted between two and nine times. V is TRBV4-1 and J is TRBJ1-5, with 9 bases lining up with TRBD1. CDR3 length: 16 amino acids. The germline V gene encodes CDR1 MGHRA and CDR2 YSYEKL. J was trimmed by 2 bases and V by 2 bases; bases with no gene match: 4. CDR3 DNA sequence: TGCGCCAGCAGCCAACTCACAGGGGGCGGCAATCAGCCCCAGCATTTT. The encoded protein is CASSQLTGGGNQPQHF.

CDR3 sequence: CASSRPTSSYNEQFF. Written as DNA, the CDR3 is TGCGCCAGCAGCAGGCCGACAAGCTCCTACAATGAGCAGTTCTTC. The chain recombines TRBV5-1 with TRBJ2-1; D unclear. The germline gives CDR1 SGHRS, CDR2 YFSETQ. V shed 4 bases and J shed 0 bases, with 11 bases lying between them. There are 15 residues in the CDR3.

J is TRBJ1-2 and V is TRBV5-1, with D possibly being TRBD1 (6 bases). The CDR3 is made up of 13 amino acids. V was shortened by 4 bases and J by 6 bases, with 13 bases between the two germline ends. CDR1 is SGHRS, CDR2 YFSETQ, per germline. CDR3 residues: CASSDTGRDGYTF. In DNA form, the CDR3 reads TGCGCCAGCAGCGATACAGGGAGGGATGGCTACACCTTC. Drawing the rest from reference TRBV5-1 and TRBJ1-2, the complete variable domain is KAGVTQTPRYLIKTRGQQVTLSCSPISGHRSVSWYQQTPGQGLQFLFEYFSETQRNKGNFPGRFSGRQFSNSRSEMNVSTLELGDSALYLCASSDTGRDGYTFGSGTRLTVV.

In nucleotides, the CDR3 is TGTGCCAGCAGCTGGGGGACAGTCTACGAGCAGTACTTC. Translated, it gives CASSWGTVYEQYF. V is TRBV5-6 and J is TRBJ2-7, with TRBD1 identical over 7 bases. Germline CDR1 reads SGHDT; CDR2 reads YYEEEE. Germline trimming cut 3 bases from V and 3 bases from J; bases unmatched to any gene: 3. The CDR3 runs 13 residues.